The 24 T cell receptor beta chains below all came from one sample that was sequenced in a study of metastatic and nonmetastatic thyroid tumors. TCRdb re-called the PCR reads via MiXCR. The sample carries some 23,000 clones, roughly 22% recorded once. Patients had received no treatment of any kind before thyroid surgery. The sample consisted of blood. The receptors here all came from a female donor with papillary thyroid cancer or a benign thyroid nodule (not recorded which). Some clones in this sample may be carry-over from other donors' samples.

The chain carries TRBV11-2 and TRBJ1-1; unclear D gene. Germline CDR1 is SGHAT and CDR2 is FQNNGV. V was clipped by 3 bases and J by 1 base, with 12 bases between them. The CDR3 totals 15 residues. CDR3 residues: CASSFLRPSNTEAFF. The CDR3 bases are TGTGCCAGCAGCTTTCTGAGGCCTTCGAACACTGAAGCTTTCTTT.

This clone was seen at least ten times. The chain is built from TRBV20-1 and TRBJ1-4; possible D gene TRBD1, 6 bases. The CDR3 is 16 residues long. V was pared by 0 bases and J by 6 bases, with 17 bases between. Germline V gives CDR1 DFQATT, CDR2 SNEGSKA (reference sequence). The CDR3 DNA reads TGCAGTGCTAGAGATCCTTTCTCAGGGGACTATGAAAAACTGTTTTTT. It codes for CSARDPFSGDYEKLFF.

This clone appeared many times. The CDR3 is CASSGADRGRNGGYTF. In nucleotides, the CDR3 is TGCGCCAGCAGCGGGGCAGACAGGGGGCGAAACGGCGGCTACACCTTC. V is TRBV5-1 and J is TRBJ1-2, with 10 bases lining up with TRBD1. Germline V lookup: CDR1 SGHRS, CDR2 YFSETQ. With V trimmed by 4 bases and J by 8 bases, 14 bases remained unmatched. The CDR3 consists of 16 residues.

This clone was recorded at least ten times. This specimen includes other DNA sequences encoding the same CDR3. The chain links TRBV6-2 or TRBV6-3 to TRBJ1-1; 7 bases align to TRBD1. The V gene's germline CDR1 is MNHEY and CDR2 SVGEGT. CDR3 length: 17 residues. Germline trimming cut 2 bases from V and 1 base from J; bases unmatched to any gene: 10. This CDR3 is CASSYPHRGLENTEAFF. The CDR3 DNA sequence: TGTGCCAGCAGTTACCCCCACAGGGGATTAGAGAACACTGAAGCTTTCTTT.

This clone showed up many times. This sequence joins TRBV29-1 and TRBJ2-7; the D gene is possibly TRBD1 (5 bases). V was pared by 5 bases and J by 4 bases, with 9 bases between. The CDR3 sequence is 11 residues long. From germline, CDR1 is SQVTM and CDR2 ANQGSEA. The chain's CDR3 is CSVQDIYEQYF. The CDR3 DNA follows: TGCAGCGTTCAGGACATTTACGAGCAGTACTTC.

The chain links TRBV5-6 to TRBJ2-7, with 13 bases identical to TRBD2. The J segment lost 4 bases and the V segment lost 5 bases, leaving 12 bases of the junction unmatched. This CDR3 is built from 17 residues. Per the germline V gene, CDR1 is SGHDT and CDR2 is YYEEEE. CDR3 in amino acids: CASRMRTSGRAGYEQYF. CDR3 nucleotides: TGTGCCAGCAGGATGCGTACTAGCGGGAGGGCCGGTTACGAGCAGTACTTC.

Many counts were recorded for this clone. The rearrangement links TRBV7-9 to TRBJ1-6; D perhaps matches TRBD1 (6 bases). V was pared by 6 bases and J by 9 bases, with 18 bases between. The V gene's germline CDR1 is SEHNR and CDR2 FQNEAQ (reference sequence). This CDR3 is built from 15 residues. This chain's CDR3 is CASRRTDRTGSPLHF. CDR3 bases: TGTGCCAGCAGAAGAACCGACAGGACGGGTTCACCCCTCCACTTT.

This clone occurred a few times. This sequence joins TRBV10-1 and TRBJ2-7; unclear D gene. V was shortened by 4 bases and J by 1 base, with 14 bases between the two germline ends. Germline CDR1 and CDR2: WNHNN and SYGVQD (reference sequence). This CDR3 spans 15 amino acids. The CDR3 DNA reads TGCGCCAGCAGTGGTTACGACACCCGATCCTACGAGCAGTACTTC. Protein product: CASSGYDTRSYEQYF.

The sample holds one count of this clone. The chain carries TRBV7-8 and TRBJ1-1, with TRBD1 as a possible D gene (5 bases). The V gene lost 5 bases and the J gene lost 5 bases, with 15 bases spanning the gap. CDR1 is SGHVS, CDR2 FQNEAQ, per germline. The CDR3 has 14 amino acids. The CDR3 is CASSPTSGLTEAFF. The CDR3 nucleotides read TGTGCCAGCAGCCCCACATCAGGGTTAACTGAAGCTTTCTTT.

This clone came up many times. The chain uses TRBV15 and TRBJ1-2, with a possible D match to TRBD1 (6 bases). Between the trimmed V and J ends, which lost 1 base and 5 bases, there was a span of 14 bases. This CDR3 is built from 15 residues. Per germline, CDR1 LNHNV and CDR2 YYDKDF (reference sequence). The CDR3, as DNA: TGTGCCACCAGCAGAGGGGCAGGGGATCGGTATGGCTACACCTTC. Its protein is CATSRGAGDRYGYTF. Drawing the rest from reference TRBV15 and TRBJ1-2, the complete variable domain is DAMVIQNPRYQVTQFGKPVTLSCSQTLNHNVMYWYQQKSSQAPKLLFHYYDKDFNNEADTPDNFQSRRPNTSFCFLDIRSPGLGDTAMYLCATSRGAGDRYGYTFGSGTRLTVV.

The sample holds a few counts of this clone. Being one base from a much bigger clone, this may be a read error. Other nucleotide sequences in the sample specify the same CDR3. The CDR3 protein is CASSPDRVTDTQYF. The CDR3 coding sequence is TGTGCCAGCAGCCCAGACAGGGTAACAGATACGCAGTACTTT. The J gene is TRBJ2-3, the V gene TRBV13; 7 bases agree with TRBD1. Germline CDR1 reads PRHDT; CDR2 reads FYEKMQ (reference sequence). CDR3 length: 14 amino acids.

In regard to this clone: This may be a read error: a much more frequent sequence differs by one nucleotide. Within the sample, other DNA sequences also encode this same CDR3. V gene TRBV6-4 combines with J gene TRBJ2-1, with 9 nucleotides matching TRBD1. This CDR3 has 15 amino acids. After removal of 5 bases from V and 1 base from J, the junction contained 3 bases not matched to a gene. CDR1 MRHNA and CDR2 SNTAGT come from the germline V gene. The CDR3 sequence: CASSPTGGSYNEQFF. The DNA of the CDR3 is TGTGCCAGCAGTCCGACAGGGGGGTCCTACAATGAGCAGTTCTTC.

This clone turned up a few times. An end of the junction does not agree with germline; a read error may underlie this. The sample carries other DNA sequences with the same CDR3. V gene TRBV27 combines with J gene TRBJ2-3, with 14 bases fitting TRBD2. In germline, CDR1 is MNHEY, CDR2 SMNVEV (reference sequence). The CDR3 is made up of 16 amino acids. The CDR3 region is CASSLRLAGGGDTQYF. The CDR3 coding sequence is TGTGCCAGCAGCCTCCGACTAGCGGGGGGGGGCGATACACAGTATTTT.

V is TRBV6-1 and J is TRBJ2-7; D may be TRBD1 (5 bases). The CDR3 runs 15 residues. Trimming shortened V by 8 bases and J by 2 bases, and 19 bases separated the two germline ends. In germline, CDR1 is MNHNS, CDR2 SASEGT. The CDR3 is CASGRTGHGPYEQYF. The CDR3 bases are TGTGCCAGCGGCCGAACTGGACATGGCCCCTACGAGCAGTACTTC.

For this clone: A read error may produce the germline difference seen at one junction end. The chain uses TRBV20-1 and TRBJ1-1; possible D gene TRBD1, 5 bases. Germline V lookup: CDR1 DFQATT, CDR2 SNEGSKA (reference sequence). The CDR3 runs 12 residues. CDR3 DNA sequence: TGCATTGCTAGGACAAGGGACACTGAAGCTTTCTTT. It specifies CIARTRDTEAFF.

This clone was picked up many times. The V and J genes are TRBV7-8 and TRBJ1-6, with 9 bases aligning to TRBD1. V lost 5 bases, J lost 8 bases, and 7 bases stayed unmatched. This CDR3 region has 15 residues. The germline gives CDR1 SGHVS, CDR2 FQNEAQ. CDR3 DNA: TGTGCCAGCAGCGCGGCCGGGACAGGGTATTCACCCCTCCACTTT. Encoded protein: CASSAAGTGYSPLHF.

V is TRBV28 and J is TRBJ2-3, with 13 bases identical to TRBD2. The junction had 8 bases not matched to a gene; V was cut back by 4 bases and J by 4 bases. The germline gives CDR1 MDHEN, CDR2 SYDVKM. This CDR3 is built from 17 residues. The CDR3 DNA reads as TGTGCCAGCAGTTCACTAAGACTAGCGGGAGGAGCAGATACGCAGTATTTT. Its translation is CASSSLRLAGGADTQYF.

This clone was seen many times. This rearrangement joins TRBV9 to TRBJ2-7, with D perhaps matching TRBD1 or TRBD2 (7 bases each). This CDR3 contains 15 residues. V lost 4 bases and J 5 bases, leaving 19 bases between the germline ends. CDR1 and CDR2 (germline): SGDLS, YYNGEE. The CDR3 spells CASSTRQGGVDEQYF. For the CDR3, the DNA is TGTGCCAGCAGCACCAGACAGGGAGGGGTCGACGAGCAGTACTTC.

In this sample, this clone turned up many times. The chain uses TRBV30 and TRBJ2-3; TRBD2 agrees at 7 bases. The CDR3 loop spans 18 amino acids. V lost 2 bases to trimming and J lost 0 bases; unmatched junction nucleotides: 14. Germline-derived CDR1 and CDR2 are GTSNPN and SVGIG (reference sequence). The CDR3 here is CAWSFGPLERDSTDTQYF. CDR3 DNA sequence: TGTGCCTGGAGTTTTGGGCCCTTAGAGCGGGATAGCACAGATACGCAGTATTTT.

This clone has ten or more counts. V is TRBV5-1 and J is TRBJ2-7, with no clear D. This CDR3 contains 13 residues. Deletions cut 2 bases from V and 1 base from J, with 7 bases between. Germline CDR1 and CDR2: SGHRS and YFSETQ. The CDR3: CASSFSGSYEQYF. DNA for the CDR3: TGCGCCAGCAGCTTTTCAGGTTCCTACGAGCAGTACTTC.

This clone was detected ten times or more. This chain's CDR3 is CASSYSPTSGIYNEQFF. The CDR3 DNA reads as TGTGCCAGCAGTTACTCCCCGACTAGCGGGATATACAATGAGCAGTTCTTC. The chain is built from TRBV6-6 and TRBJ2-1; 11 positions agree with TRBD2. The CDR3 runs 17 residues. The trim removed 0 bases at V and 4 bases at J, leaving 5 bases unmatched. Germline CDR1 is MNHNY and CDR2 is SVGAGI (reference sequence).

V and J are TRBV2 and TRBJ1-6; D ambiguous. The V end was cut by 8 bases, the J end by 6 bases, with 23 bases between. The germline CDR1 and CDR2 sequences are SNHLY and FYNNEI. This CDR3 region has 17 residues. CDR3 bases: TGTGCCAGCCCAGGTGTGACACCCGAACCAAGTAATTCACCCCTCCACTTT. Amino acid sequence: CASPGVTPEPSNSPLHF.

This clone was seen at least ten times. V is TRBV10-2 and J is TRBJ1-2, with TRBD1 matching over 8 bases. V shed 0 bases, J shed 4 bases, and the junction held 1 base outside the gene matches. The CDR3 sequence is 14 residues long. Germline assignment: CDR1 WSHSY and CDR2 SAAADI. The CDR3 loop reads CASSESQGAYGYTF. CDR3 DNA: TGCGCCAGCAGTGAGTCGCAGGGGGCCTATGGCTACACCTTC.

In this sample, this clone is medium-sized. The chain recombines TRBV28 with TRBJ2-1; D unclear. The germline gives CDR1 MDHEN, CDR2 SYDVKM. The CDR3 covers 18 residues. V was clipped by 1 base and J by 1 base, with 17 bases between them. The chain's CDR3 is CASSLFPPQAQSYNEQFF. The CDR3 region has the DNA TGTGCCAGCAGTTTATTCCCCCCACAAGCCCAATCCTACAATGAGCAGTTCTTC.